The entry that follows covers one TCR beta chain sequence. The sample originates from a study of blood T cells in healthy people across ages. A J-beta primer mix and a sample-barcoded 5' primer were used in a second PCR of roughly 6 to 11 cycles. A single record per CDR3 protein comes from TCRdb applying MiXCR to the 5' RACE reads. The data contain about 1.6 million distinct CDR3 sequences, around 36% of them singletons. There are 14 residues in the CDR3. V shed 4 bases and J shed 8 bases, with 15 bases lying between them. Germline assignment: CDR1 SGHRS and CDR2 YFSETQ. V usage is TRBV5-1 and J usage is TRBJ1-4; D is ambiguous. Sequencing was performed on blood. This sequence was found in a woman in her twenties or thirties in good health. The CDR3 nucleotides are TGCGCCAGCAGCCAAGGGTTTTTGGAAGAAAAACTGTTTTTT. Its translation is CASSQGFLEEKLFF.